This TCR beta chain appears in the sequencing data of a study of blood T cell repertoires in COVID-19. Study background: From the United States, Italy and Spain came samples of acute and convalescent COVID-19.

Original processing methods: Estimates of nucleated cell counts were drawn from the amplification of reference gene primers. The table came from immunoSEQ multiplex PCR; TCRdb's copy has only in-frame clones and leaves some out. From that table come the V and J calls and clone size; the DNA was used to work out D and trimming. The table lists under 150,000 clones, roughly 85% of them singletons, with over 2% in the top ten. The CDR3 consists of 12 residues. Losses at the gene ends were 5 bases for V and 5 bases for J; bases not matched to a gene: 2. Germline values: CDR1 SGHVS, CDR2 FQNEAQ. This rearrangement joins TRBV7-8 to TRBJ2-5, with 7 bases matching TRBD2. This receptor was obtained from a man aged 25-45 years with acute or convalescent COVID-19. The sample taken for sequencing was peripheral blood. CDR3: CASSEGGETQYF. The CDR3 coding sequence is TGTGCCAGCAGCGAGGGAGGGGAGACCCAGTACTTC.